One and the same sample provided the 17 T cell receptor beta chains below, sequenced in a study of long-term antiretroviral therapy in people with HIV. Researchers report immunoSEQ v3.0 was run at survey level. Assay: immunoSEQ multiplex PCR; the TCRdb copy retains only in-frame clones and omits some. This sample has about 39,000 clones; 85% to 90% occur once, and the top ten carry more than 4%. This specimen consisted of unsorted PBMCs, obtained 1.2 years after starting antiretroviral therapy. Receptor source: a woman between 45 and 60 years old with HIV.

The chain employs TRBV6-6 and TRBJ1-2, with a tentative D call TRBD1 (5 bases). There are 15 residues in the CDR3. Trimming removed 6 bases from V and 1 base from J, with 15 bases in between. Germline CDR1 reads MNHNY; CDR2 reads SVGAGI (reference sequence). CDR3 residues: CASSLGDGHNYGYTF. As DNA, the CDR3 is TGTGCCAGCAGCCTAGGGGACGGCCATAACTATGGCTACACCTTC.

The V call is TRBV19, the J call TRBJ1-5; no reliable D call. The CDR3 covers 13 residues. V was clipped by 3 bases and J by 6 bases, with 9 bases between them. Germline CDR1 reads LNHDA; CDR2 reads SQIVND (reference sequence). The CDR3 sequence is CASSITSGQPQHF. The CDR3 coding sequence is TGTGCCAGTAGTATTACAAGCGGTCAGCCCCAGCATTTT.

The chain combines TRBV7-3 with TRBJ1-5; D remains unclear. The CDR3 extends over 16 amino acids. CDR1 SGHTA and CDR2 FQGTGA come from the germline V gene. V was trimmed by 4 bases and J by 0 bases, leaving 13 bases between them. The CDR3 DNA reads as TGTGCCAGCAGCTCGGGCTGGTGGGATAGCAATCAGCCCCAGCATTTT. As protein: CASSSGWWDSNQPQHF.

The CDR3 DNA reads TGTGCCAGCAGCTCCGGACAGGGGGTAGAGCAGTACTTC. Amino acids: CASSSGQGVEQYF. V usage is TRBV7-9 and J usage is TRBJ2-7, with 10 positions matching TRBD1. Germline loops: CDR1 SEHNR, CDR2 FQNEAQ (reference sequence). The CDR3 contains 13 residues. V trimming: 4 bases; J trimming: 7 bases; junction bases outside the gene matches: 4.

The chain employs TRBV7-3 and TRBJ1-1; D not certain. This CDR3 contains 13 residues. Per the germline V gene, CDR1 is SGHTA and CDR2 is FQGTGA. Trimming removed 4 bases at V and 3 bases at J, with 9 bases between. The CDR3, as DNA: TGTGCCAGCAGCTCTCTACCCGACACTGAAGCTTTCTTT. Amino acids: CASSSLPDTEAFF.

This chain joins TRBV10-3 and TRBJ2-7; 9 positions match TRBD2. From germline, CDR1 is ENHRY and CDR2 SYGVKD. The CDR3 loop spans 12 amino acids. Trimming removed 4 bases from V and 5 bases from J; junction bases left unmatched: 0. The CDR3 sequence is CAISVAGDEQYF. The CDR3 nucleotides are TGTGCCATCAGTGTAGCGGGGGACGAGCAGTACTTC.

This chain joins TRBV6-5 and TRBJ1-5, with D tentatively TRBD1 (5 bases). The V gene lost 2 bases and the J gene lost 4 bases, with 6 bases spanning the gap. CDR1 is MNHEY, CDR2 SVGAGI, per germline. This CDR3 has 13 amino acids. DNA for the CDR3: TGTGCCAGCAGTTACAGGGGAAATCAGCCCCAGCATTTT. Its translation is CASSYRGNQPQHF.

The chain joins TRBV29-1 to TRBJ2-2; D is possibly TRBD1 (6 bases). The germline V gene has CDR1 SQVTM and CDR2 ANQGSEA. Trimming removed 5 bases at V and 2 bases at J, with 12 bases between. This CDR3 is 14 amino acids long. CDR3 nucleotide sequence: TGCAGCGTTACGGGACACCGAAACACCGGGGAGCTGTTTTTT. It specifies CSVTGHRNTGELFF.

The V call is TRBV7-2, the J call TRBJ2-5; 12 nucleotides agree with TRBD1. Germline assignment: CDR1 SGHTA and CDR2 FQGNSA. The CDR3 has 16 amino acids. The V and J ends lost 5 bases and 4 bases, in that order; junction bases with no gene match: 8. The CDR3 sequence is CASSPSGTGGGETQYF. In DNA form, the CDR3 reads TGTGCCAGCAGCCCCTCCGGGACAGGGGGCGGAGAGACCCAGTACTTC.

The rearrangement joins TRBV27 to TRBJ2-7, with 9 bases fitting TRBD1. The CDR3 covers 17 residues. Germline V CDR1 and CDR2: MNHEY, SMNVEV (reference sequence). V shed 1 base and J 6 bases; nucleotides not matched to a gene: 13. The DNA for the CDR3 is TGTGCCAGCAGTTTATATACAACCGGGACAGGGTATGCCGAGCAGTACTTC. Protein product: CASSLYTTGTGYAEQYF.

The chain uses TRBV19 and TRBJ2-4, with 11 bases matching TRBD1. The V segment lost 3 bases and the J segment 5 bases; nucleotides outside the gene matches: 3. Per the germline V gene, CDR1 is LNHDA and CDR2 is SQIVND (reference sequence). This CDR3 is 15 amino acids long. This chain's CDR3 is CASSMDRGPENIQYF. The DNA for the CDR3 is TGTGCCAGTAGTATGGACAGGGGGCCCGAAAACATTCAGTACTTC. The entire variable domain, with the rest obtained from reference TRBV19 and TRBJ2-4, is as follows: DGGITQSPKYLFRKEGQNVTLSCEQNLNHDAMYWYRQDPGQGLRLIYYSQIVNDFQKGDIAEGYSVSREKKESFPLTVTSAQKNPTAFYLCASSMDRGPENIQYFGAGTRLSVL.

The chain employs TRBV6-6 and TRBJ2-6, with D maybe TRBD1 (5 bases). The CDR3 is 15 residues long. Trimming stripped 6 bases from V and 0 bases from J, with 9 bases between. Germline V gene sequence: CDR1 MNHNY, CDR2 SVGAGI (reference sequence). The DNA of the CDR3 is TGTGCCAGCAGAATACAGGTCTCTGGGGCCAACGTCCTGACTTTC. Its translation: CASRIQVSGANVLTF.

CDR3 protein: CASSPTGGSVLPQHF. The CDR3 DNA is TGTGCCAGTAGTCCGACAGGGGGCTCCGTTCTGCCCCAGCATTTT. The rearrangement uses TRBV19 and TRBJ1-5, with 10 bases that match TRBD1. This CDR3 is 15 amino acids long. The V and J ends lost 5 bases and 9 bases, in that order; junction bases with no gene match: 10. Germline V lookup: CDR1 LNHDA, CDR2 SQIVND (reference sequence).

The CDR3 region is CASSQLLGLAGSGEQFF. The CDR3 DNA reads as TGCGCCAGCAGCCAACTTTTGGGACTAGCGGGGTCTGGGGAGCAGTTCTTC. The chain combines TRBV4-3 with TRBJ2-1; 13 positions match TRBD2. CDR3 length equals 17 residues. The germline V gene has CDR1 LGHNA and CDR2 YSLEER. Germline trimming cut 2 bases from V and 10 bases from J; bases unmatched to any gene: 11.

V and J are TRBV6-5 and TRBJ2-1, with D maybe TRBD1 (6 bases). The CDR3 consists of 15 residues. The germline V and J ends were trimmed by 0 bases and 6 bases, with 12 bases remaining between them. Germline CDR1 reads MNHEY; CDR2 reads SVGAGI. CDR3 DNA sequence: TGTGCCAGCAGTTACTCCGAGGGGGTGGGCAATGAGCAGTTCTTC. This encodes CASSYSEGVGNEQFF.

This chain uses TRBV27 with TRBJ2-3; 8 bases map to TRBD1. The CDR3 is 16 amino acids. Germline-derived CDR1 and CDR2 are MNHEY and SMNVEV (reference sequence). The V segment lost 5 bases and the J segment 4 bases; nucleotides outside the gene matches: 11. In nucleotides, the CDR3 is TGTGCCAGCAGTCTCTCGGACAGGGAAGCCGCAGATACGCAGTATTTT. Its translation is CASSLSDREAADTQYF.

The chain couples TRBV10-3 to TRBJ1-1; D not certain. With 6 bases removed from V and 4 bases from J, the gap between germline ends came to 12 bases. Per the germline V gene, CDR1 is ENHRY and CDR2 is SYGVKD. This CDR3 has 13 residues. CDR3 coding DNA: TGTGCCATCAGGGACTCCCTTTCCACTGAAGCTTTCTTT. It is translated as CAIRDSLSTEAFF.